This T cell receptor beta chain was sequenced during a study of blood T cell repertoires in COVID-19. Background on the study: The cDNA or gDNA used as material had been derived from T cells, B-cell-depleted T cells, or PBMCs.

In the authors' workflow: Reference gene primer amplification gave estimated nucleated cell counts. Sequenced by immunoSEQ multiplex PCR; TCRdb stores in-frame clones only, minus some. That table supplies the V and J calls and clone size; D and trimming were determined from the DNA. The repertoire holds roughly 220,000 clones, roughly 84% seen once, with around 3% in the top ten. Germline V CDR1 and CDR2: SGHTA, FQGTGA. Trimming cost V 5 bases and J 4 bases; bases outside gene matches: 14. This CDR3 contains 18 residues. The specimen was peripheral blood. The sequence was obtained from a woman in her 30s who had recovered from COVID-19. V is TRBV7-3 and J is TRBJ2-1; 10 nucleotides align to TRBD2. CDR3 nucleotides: TGTGCCAGCAGCGCCAGGGGGACTAGCGACCGCTCATACAATGAGCAGTTCTTC. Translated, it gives CASSARGTSDRSYNEQFF. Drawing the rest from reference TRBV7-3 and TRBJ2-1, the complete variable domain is GAGVSQTPSNKVTEKGKYVELRCDPISGHTALYWYRQSLGQGPEFLIYFQGTGAADDSGLPNDRFFAVRPEGSVSTLKIQRTERGDSAVYLCASSARGTSDRSYNEQFFGPGTRLTVL.